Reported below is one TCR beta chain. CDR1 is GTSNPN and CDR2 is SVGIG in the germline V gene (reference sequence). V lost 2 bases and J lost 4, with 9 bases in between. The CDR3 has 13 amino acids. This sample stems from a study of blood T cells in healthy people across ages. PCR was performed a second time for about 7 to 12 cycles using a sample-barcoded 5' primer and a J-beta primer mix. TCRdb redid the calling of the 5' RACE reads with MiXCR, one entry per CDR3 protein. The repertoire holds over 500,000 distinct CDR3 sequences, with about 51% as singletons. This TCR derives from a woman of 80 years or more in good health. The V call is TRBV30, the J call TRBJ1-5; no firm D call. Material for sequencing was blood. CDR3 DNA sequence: TGTGCCTGGAGTAAATTGGGAAATCAGCCCCAGCATTTT. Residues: CAWSKLGNQPQHF.